The clone carrying this T cell receptor beta chain appeared once. This record comes from a study of T cells in Graves' hyperthyroidism and ophthalmopathy. This CDR3 is 14 amino acids long. In germline, CDR1 is SGHTA, CDR2 FQGTGA. V lost 5 bases to trimming and J lost 5 bases; unmatched junction nucleotides: 2. Using RNA transcripts as the source, TCR beta CDR3 regions were amplified. When the TCR CDR3 underwent first-round RT-PCR, the HTBI primer set was used. TCRdb called the multiplex PCR reads again in MiXCR, with one record for every CDR3 protein. Here the sample spans 30,000 to 35,000 distinct CDR3 sequences, 40% to 65% being singletons.

The chain carries TRBV7-3 and TRBJ2-2, with 10 nucleotides matching TRBD2. The sequence derives from a woman aged 40 to 49 with Graves' ophthalmopathy. Sequenced: blood. CDR3 residues: CASSMTSGTGELFF. As DNA, the CDR3 is TGTGCCAGCAGCATGACTAGCGGGACCGGGGAGCTGTTTTTT.